These 6 T cell receptor beta chains were sequenced from one sample in a study of blood T cell repertoires in COVID-19. Generated by immunoSEQ multiplex PCR, the TCRdb table keeps only in-frame clones and is missing some. Among around 450,000 clones listed, 90% were seen once. Sequencing was done on a sample of PBMCs or T cells enriched from blood (not recorded which). The receptor source for this set is a man between 18 and 35 years old who had recovered from COVID-19.

The chain employs TRBV5-1 and TRBJ1-1; D is ambiguous. Germline CDR1 SGHRS, CDR2 YFSETQ. This CDR3 region has 14 residues. V lost 0 bases and J lost 3, with 9 bases in between. The CDR3 loop is CASSLEPGDTEAFF. For the CDR3, the DNA is TGCGCCAGCAGCTTGGAACCCGGGGACACTGAAGCTTTCTTT. The whole variable domain, remainder taken from reference TRBV5-1 and TRBJ1-1, is KAGVTQTPRYLIKTRGQQVTLSCSPISGHRSVSWYQQTPGQGLQFLFEYFSETQRNKGNFPGRFSGRQFSNSRSEMNVSTLELGDSALYLCASSLEPGDTEAFFGQGTRLTVV.

This chain joins TRBV9 and TRBJ2-1; TRBD2 might be the D (5 bases). Germline V lookup: CDR1 SGDLS, CDR2 YYNGEE. The CDR3 totals 15 residues. The ends were cut back, 5 bases at V and 8 bases at J, with 20 bases in the middle. The CDR3: CASSAEGSRADEQFF. The CDR3 region has the DNA TGTGCCAGCAGTGCTGAGGGTAGTCGGGCCGATGAGCAGTTCTTC.

The J gene is TRBJ2-2, the V gene TRBV5-1; no firm D call. This CDR3 has 14 amino acids. Germline CDR1 and CDR2: SGHRS and YFSETQ. V was shortened by 8 bases and J by 0 bases, with 11 bases between the two germline ends. The CDR3 DNA sequence: TGCGCCAGTTCCCGCAGTACGAACACCGGGGAGCTGTTTTTT. Amino acids: CASSRSTNTGELFF.

As DNA, the CDR3 is TGCGCCAGCAGCTTGTATACTAGCCGGGAGCAGTTCTTC. It codes for CASSLYTSREQFF. The chain couples TRBV5-1 to TRBJ2-1; D possibly corresponds to TRBD2 (6 bases). Trimming removed 1 base from V and 10 bases from J, with 12 bases in between. Germline CDR1 is SGHRS and CDR2 is YFSETQ. CDR3 length equals 13 residues.

The J gene is TRBJ1-1, the V gene TRBV3-1 (or the pseudogene TRBV3-2); 8 nucleotides match TRBD1. V lost 3 bases and J lost 1; bases outside the gene matches: 16. This CDR3 is built from 19 residues. Germline CDR1 is LGHDT and CDR2 is YNNKEL (reference sequence). CDR3 coding DNA: TGTGCCAGCAGCCAGCCAAAAGGACAGGGAAGCTTTCGGAACACTGAAGCTTTCTTT. This encodes CASSQPKGQGSFRNTEAFF.

The J gene is TRBJ1-1, the V gene TRBV4-1, with D perhaps matching TRBD1 (5 bases). The CDR3 is 14 amino acids. Germline V lookup: CDR1 MGHRA, CDR2 YSYEKL. V was trimmed by 8 bases and J by 3 bases, leaving 16 bases between them. The CDR3 nucleotides are TGCGCCAGCTCCCTCCCGGGGGTGGACACTGAAGCTTTCTTT. Residues: CASSLPGVDTEAFF.